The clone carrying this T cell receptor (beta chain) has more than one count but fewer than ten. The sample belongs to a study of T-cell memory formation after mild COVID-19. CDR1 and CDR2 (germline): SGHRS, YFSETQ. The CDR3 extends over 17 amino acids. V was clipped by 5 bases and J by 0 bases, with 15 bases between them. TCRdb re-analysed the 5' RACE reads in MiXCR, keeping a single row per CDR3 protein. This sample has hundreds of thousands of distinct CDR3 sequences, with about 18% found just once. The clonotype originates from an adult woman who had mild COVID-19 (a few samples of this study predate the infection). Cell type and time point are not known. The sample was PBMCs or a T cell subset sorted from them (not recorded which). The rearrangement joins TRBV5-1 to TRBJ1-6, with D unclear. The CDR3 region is CASSRQDLVSYNSPLHF. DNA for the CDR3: TGCGCCAGCAGTAGGCAGGACCTCGTCTCCTATAATTCACCCCTCCACTTT.